Shown below are 22 T cell receptor beta chains from a single sample sequenced in a study of glioma-infiltrating T cells after dendritic cell vaccination (dated by TCRdb to 2015 to 2016). The library relied on the immunoSEQ multiplex PCR assay. The table was pulled from immuneACCESS by TCRdb, which kept in-frame rearrangements only. Such tables lose some clones; where checked, under half of the loss comes from unresolved V genes, and the rest has no known cause. The sample table records about 76,000 clones; about nine tenths of these occur just once. The ten largest clones take up 2% to 2.5% of the sample. Read against the paper, the sample's time point label means: after dendritic cell vaccination, including at tumor progression/relapse. The material was blood, obtained after dendritic cell vaccination. These receptors were taken from a human donor with glioblastoma.

V gene TRBV5-1 combines with J gene TRBJ2-7, with TRBD1 identical over 9 bases. This CDR3 contains 15 residues. V was clipped by 0 bases and J by 2 bases; unmatched bases: 3. Germline V gene sequence: CDR1 SGHRS, CDR2 YFSETQ. The CDR3 nucleotides are TGCGCCAGCAGCTTGGAACAGGGGGCAACCTACGAGCAGTACTTC. Residues: CASSLEQGATYEQYF.

In regard to this clone: The same CDR3 also results from other DNA sequences found in this sample. The J gene is TRBJ1-5, the V gene TRBV5-1; D remains ambiguous. This CDR3 is 13 amino acids long. Per the germline V gene, CDR1 is SGHRS and CDR2 is YFSETQ. V lost 2 bases and J lost 4, with 7 bases in between. The CDR3, as DNA: TGCGCCAGCAGCTTCGAGGGAAATCAGCCCCAGCATTTT. Protein product: CASSFEGNQPQHF.

The gene calls are TRBV4-1 and TRBJ2-5; 9 bases are shared with TRBD1. V lost 0 bases and J lost 3; bases outside the gene matches: 11. The CDR3 is 18 amino acids. Germline V gene data show CDR1 as MGHRA and CDR2 as YSYEKL. CDR3 sequence: CASSQEILRTGVEETQYF. In DNA, the CDR3 is TGCGCCAGCAGCCAAGAGATACTTAGGACAGGGGTGGAAGAGACCCAGTACTTC.

The chain employs TRBV27 and TRBJ2-7; 7 nucleotides match TRBD2. The V gene's germline CDR1 is MNHEY and CDR2 SMNVEV (reference sequence). Unmatched junction bases numbered 15, after V lost 4 bases and J lost 0 bases. CDR3 length equals 18 residues. The CDR3 sequence is CASSSWGGARGSSYEQYF. The CDR3, as DNA: TGTGCCAGCAGTTCTTGGGGCGGGGCCCGCGGGAGCTCCTACGAGCAGTACTTC.

The chain couples TRBV19 to TRBJ1-5, with TRBD1 as a possible D gene (6 bases). Germline assignment: CDR1 LNHDA and CDR2 SQIVND (reference sequence). The CDR3 has 15 amino acids. With 4 bases removed from V and 1 base from J, the gap between germline ends came to 11 bases. The CDR3 here is CASSTRTVSNQPQHF. DNA of the CDR3: TGTGCCAGTAGTACTCGGACAGTCAGCAATCAGCCCCAGCATTTT.

This clone occurred once. The V call is TRBV5-1, the J call TRBJ2-3; 7 nucleotides match TRBD2. V lost 0 bases to trimming and J lost 2 bases; unmatched junction nucleotides: 6. CDR1 SGHRS and CDR2 YFSETQ come from the germline V gene. The CDR3 covers 16 residues. The CDR3 protein is CASSLGSSGDTDTQYF. The CDR3 nucleotides are TGCGCCAGCAGCTTGGGGTCTAGCGGAGACACAGATACGCAGTATTTT.

The chain joins TRBV18 to TRBJ2-1, with a tentative D call TRBD2 (5 bases). Per germline, CDR1 KGHSH and CDR2 LQKENI. The CDR3 runs 16 residues. V was shortened by 6 bases and J by 0 bases, with 15 bases between the two germline ends. CDR3 sequence: CASSLSRGSSYNEQFF. The CDR3 bases are TGTGCCAGCTCCCTCAGCCGGGGAAGCTCCTACAATGAGCAGTTCTTC.

The CDR3 here is CASSGQSGTAGTDTQYF. The CDR3 bases are TGTGCCAGCAGCGGACAATCCGGGACAGCGGGCACAGATACGCAGTATTTT. The rearrangement uses TRBV11-3 and TRBJ2-3, with 7 bases lining up with TRBD1. Trimming removed 5 bases from V and 1 base from J; junction bases left unmatched: 12. The CDR3 has 17 residues. Looked up from germline, CDR1 is SGHNT and CDR2 is YENEEA.

This sequence joins TRBV5-1 and TRBJ1-4; 9 nucleotides align to TRBD1. The trim removed 5 bases at V and 13 bases at J, leaving 15 bases unmatched. Germline V lookup: CDR1 SGHRS, CDR2 YFSETQ. The CDR3 has 15 residues. CDR3: CASSLIPGQGVTLFF. CDR3 sequence (DNA): TGCGCCAGCAGTCTGATACCGGGACAGGGAGTAACACTGTTTTTT. Looking up the rest from reference TRBV5-1 and TRBJ1-4 gives the full variable domain: KAGVTQTPRYLIKTRGQQVTLSCSPISGHRSVSWYQQTPGQGLQFLFEYFSETQRNKGNFPGRFSGRQFSNSRSEMNVSTLELGDSALYLCASSLIPGQGVTLFFGSGTQLSVL.

The chain has TRBV7-6 and TRBJ1-1; the D gene is possibly TRBD1 (6 bases). V gave up 1 base and J gave up 3 bases, with 12 bases separating them. The CDR3 is made up of 15 amino acids. Germline assignment: CDR1 SGHVS and CDR2 FNYEAQ. This CDR3 reads CASSLGGGRDTEAFF. The CDR3 DNA reads TGTGCCAGCAGCTTAGGGGGGGGGCGCGACACTGAAGCTTTCTTT.

This chain connects TRBV5-1 to TRBJ1-1; 9 bases align to TRBD1. This CDR3 comprises 17 residues. Germline V CDR1 and CDR2: SGHRS, YFSETQ. With 3 bases clipped from V and 0 bases from J, the junction kept 9 bases outside the gene matches. Here the CDR3 reads CASSSAGTGRMNTEAFF. CDR3 sequence (DNA): TGCGCCAGCAGCTCGGCCGGGACAGGGCGAATGAACACTGAAGCTTTCTTT.

V gene TRBV7-2 combines with J gene TRBJ2-1; 7 positions match TRBD2. Trimming cost V 1 base and J 5 bases; bases outside gene matches: 5. Germline loops: CDR1 SGHTA, CDR2 FQGNSA. The CDR3 runs to 15 residues. The DNA for the CDR3 is TGTGCCAGCAGCTTAGTTGGGACTACCCACAATGAGCAGTTCTTC. This sequence encodes CASSLVGTTHNEQFF.

The chain carries TRBV7-9 and TRBJ2-1; the D gene is possibly TRBD1 (6 bases). The CDR3 runs to 14 residues. With 4 bases removed from V and 3 bases from J, the gap between germline ends came to 10 bases. CDR1 is SEHNR and CDR2 is FQNEAQ in the germline V gene (reference sequence). CDR3 region: CASSSGENYNEQFF. The CDR3 DNA follows: TGTGCCAGCAGCTCAGGGGAGAACTACAATGAGCAGTTCTTC.

The chain joins TRBV5-1 to TRBJ2-2, with D hard to call. V lost 4 bases to trimming and J lost 7 bases, with 11 bases between them. The germline V gene encodes CDR1 SGHRS and CDR2 YFSETQ. This CDR3 is built from 13 residues. CDR3 region: CASSPGVGGELFF. CDR3 in DNA: TGCGCCAGCAGCCCGGGTGTCGGCGGGGAGCTGTTTTTT.

J is TRBJ2-5 and V is TRBV5-4, with 8 bases identical to TRBD2. This CDR3 is built from 15 residues. Looked up from germline, CDR1 is SGHNT and CDR2 is YYREEE (reference sequence). V shed 4 bases and J 11 bases; nucleotides not matched to a gene: 16. CDR3 in amino acids: CASSLGTRRLGEQYF. DNA for the CDR3: TGTGCCAGCAGCCTCGGGACTAGACGGCTAGGAGAGCAGTACTTC.

The J gene is TRBJ2-7, the V gene TRBV10-2, with TRBD1 matching 10 bases. This CDR3 has 15 amino acids. Germline CDR1 is WSHSY and CDR2 is SAAADI. The J segment lost 4 bases and the V segment lost 0 bases, leaving 3 bases of the junction unmatched. CDR3 in amino acids: CASSESGQGRYEQYF. The CDR3 bases are TGCGCCAGCAGTGAGTCGGGACAGGGGAGGTACGAGCAGTACTTC.

In this sample, this clone turned up once. The chain recombines TRBV4-3 with TRBJ2-7; 9 nucleotides line up with TRBD1. This CDR3 is 15 amino acids long. The germline V gene has CDR1 LGHNA and CDR2 YSLEER. Trimming removed 4 bases from V and 2 bases from J; junction bases left unmatched: 6. CDR3 region: CASSPDRGNAYEQYF. CDR3 bases: TGCGCCAGCAGCCCAGACAGGGGGAATGCCTACGAGCAGTACTTC.

This clone occurred a few times. This chain joins TRBV4-1 and TRBJ2-3; 10 nucleotides match TRBD1. Germline-derived CDR1 and CDR2 are MGHRA and YSYEKL. This CDR3 has 18 residues. V shed 1 base, J shed 5 bases, and the junction held 12 bases outside the gene matches. This chain's CDR3 is CASSQVIRQGASLDTQYF. CDR3 bases: TGCGCCAGCAGCCAAGTCATCCGACAGGGGGCGAGTCTAGATACGCAGTATTTT.

This clone was detected only a few times. The chain carries TRBV6-1 and TRBJ1-2, with D uncertain. The CDR3 loop spans 18 amino acids. CDR1 is MNHNS and CDR2 is SASEGT in the germline V gene. Trimming shortened V by 1 base and J by 8 bases, and 26 bases separated the two germline ends. The CDR3 loop is CASSEEGGQLGSPRGYTF. The DNA for the CDR3 is TGTGCCAGCAGTGAAGAGGGAGGGCAGTTGGGGTCCCCAAGGGGCTACACCTTC.

The rearrangement uses TRBV2 and TRBJ2-7; perhaps TRBD2 as D (6 bases). CDR1 SNHLY and CDR2 FYNNEI come from the germline V gene. V was cut by 6 bases and J by 3 bases, with 6 bases left in between. The CDR3 loop spans 11 amino acids. CDR3 nucleotide sequence: TGTGCCAGCAGCGGGAGCTACGAGCAGTACTTC. Translated, it gives CASSGSYEQYF.

V usage is TRBV7-6 and J usage is TRBJ2-3; 9 nucleotides align to TRBD1. From germline, CDR1 is SGHVS and CDR2 FNYEAQ. V lost 5 bases and J lost 3; bases outside the gene matches: 6. The CDR3 is made up of 15 amino acids. The CDR3 region is CASSQTGGGTDTQYF. CDR3 sequence (DNA): TGTGCCAGCAGCCAAACAGGGGGCGGAACAGATACGCAGTATTTT. Supplemented by reference TRBV7-6 and TRBJ2-3, the full variable domain reads GAGVSQSPRYKVTKRGQDVALRCDPISGHVSLYWYRQALGQGPEFLTYFNYEAQQDKSGLPNDRFSAERPEGSISTLTIQRTEQRDSAMYRCASSQTGGGTDTQYFGPGTRLTVL.

The V call is TRBV7-9, the J call TRBJ1-2, with D hard to call. This CDR3 spans 13 amino acids. Trimming pared 2 bases from V and 7 bases from J, leaving 11 bases between. The germline V gene encodes CDR1 SEHNR and CDR2 FQNEAQ (reference sequence). The CDR3 here is CASSLLVSAGYTF. The CDR3 nucleotides are TGTGCCAGCAGCTTATTAGTCAGCGCTGGCTACACCTTC.